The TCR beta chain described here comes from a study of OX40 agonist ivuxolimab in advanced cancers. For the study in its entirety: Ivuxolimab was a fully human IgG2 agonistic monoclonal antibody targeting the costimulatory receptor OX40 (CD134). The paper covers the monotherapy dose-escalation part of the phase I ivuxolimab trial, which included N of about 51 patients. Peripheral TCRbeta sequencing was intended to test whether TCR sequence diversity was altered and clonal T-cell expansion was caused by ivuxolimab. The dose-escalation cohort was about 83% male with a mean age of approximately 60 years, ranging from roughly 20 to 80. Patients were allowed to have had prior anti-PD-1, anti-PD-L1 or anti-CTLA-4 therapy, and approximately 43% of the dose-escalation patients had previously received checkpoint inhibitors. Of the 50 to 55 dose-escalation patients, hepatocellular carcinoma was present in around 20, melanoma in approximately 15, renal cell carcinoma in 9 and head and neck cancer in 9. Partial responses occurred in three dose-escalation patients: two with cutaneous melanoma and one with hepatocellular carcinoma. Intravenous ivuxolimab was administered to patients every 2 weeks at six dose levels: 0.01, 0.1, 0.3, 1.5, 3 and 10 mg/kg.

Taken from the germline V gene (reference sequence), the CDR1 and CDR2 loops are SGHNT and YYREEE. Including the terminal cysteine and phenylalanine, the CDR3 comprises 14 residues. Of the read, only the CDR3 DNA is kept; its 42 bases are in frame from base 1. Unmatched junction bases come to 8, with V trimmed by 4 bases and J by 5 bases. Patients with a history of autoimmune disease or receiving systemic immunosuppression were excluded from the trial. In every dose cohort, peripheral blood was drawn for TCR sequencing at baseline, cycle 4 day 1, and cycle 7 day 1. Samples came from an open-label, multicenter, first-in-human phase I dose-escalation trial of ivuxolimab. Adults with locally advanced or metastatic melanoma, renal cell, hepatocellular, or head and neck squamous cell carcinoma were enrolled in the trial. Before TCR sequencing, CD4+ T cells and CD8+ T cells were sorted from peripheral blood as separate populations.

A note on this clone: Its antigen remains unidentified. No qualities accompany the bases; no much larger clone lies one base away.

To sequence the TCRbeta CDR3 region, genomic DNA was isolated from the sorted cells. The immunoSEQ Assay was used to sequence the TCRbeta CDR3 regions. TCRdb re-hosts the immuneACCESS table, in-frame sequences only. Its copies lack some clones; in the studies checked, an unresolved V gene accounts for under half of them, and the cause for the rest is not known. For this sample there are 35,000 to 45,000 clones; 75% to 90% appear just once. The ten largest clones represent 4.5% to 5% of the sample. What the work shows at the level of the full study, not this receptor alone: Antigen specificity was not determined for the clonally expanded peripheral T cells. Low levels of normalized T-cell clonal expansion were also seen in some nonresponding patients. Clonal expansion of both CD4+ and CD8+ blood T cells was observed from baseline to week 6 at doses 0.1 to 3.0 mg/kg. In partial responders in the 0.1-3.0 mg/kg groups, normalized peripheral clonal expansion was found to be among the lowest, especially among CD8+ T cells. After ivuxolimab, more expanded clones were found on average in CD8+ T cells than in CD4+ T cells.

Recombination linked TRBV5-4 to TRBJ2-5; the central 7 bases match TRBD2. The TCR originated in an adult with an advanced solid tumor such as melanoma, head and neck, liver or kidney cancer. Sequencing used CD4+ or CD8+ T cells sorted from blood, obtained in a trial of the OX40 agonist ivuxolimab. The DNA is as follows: TGTGCCAGCAGCCTGACTAGCTCGGGGGAGACCCAGTACTTC. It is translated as CASSLTSSGETQYF.